This T cell receptor (beta chain) was sequenced during a study of brain metastases from non-small cell lung cancer. TCRdb keeps only in-frame clones here, not all; method: immunoSEQ multiplex PCR. This sample yields a few thousand clones, of which approximately 83% are seen a single time; more than 7% belongs to the top ten. The V end lost 4 bases, the J end lost 6 bases, and 15 bases lay between the germline ends. Germline V gene data show CDR1 as LGHNA and CDR2 as YNFKEQ. CDR3 length: 14 residues. With respect to this clone: The target antigen is unknown.

Regarding the study as a whole: In roughly 60% of brain metastases, T-cell clones were expanded compared with matched primary tumors. Fewer infiltrating T cells were found in brain metastases than primaries. Brain metastases shared most TCR repertoire with primaries, with sparse T cells.

The V call is TRBV4-2, the J call TRBJ1-2; weak D call: TRBD1 (6 bases). This TCR was sampled from a donor at least 40 years old with non-small cell lung cancer. The material sequenced was tissue from a brain metastasis. As DNA, the CDR3 is TGTGCCAGCAGCCCCGCCGGGGGGCGCGATGGCTACACCTTC. It yields the protein CASSPAGGRDGYTF.